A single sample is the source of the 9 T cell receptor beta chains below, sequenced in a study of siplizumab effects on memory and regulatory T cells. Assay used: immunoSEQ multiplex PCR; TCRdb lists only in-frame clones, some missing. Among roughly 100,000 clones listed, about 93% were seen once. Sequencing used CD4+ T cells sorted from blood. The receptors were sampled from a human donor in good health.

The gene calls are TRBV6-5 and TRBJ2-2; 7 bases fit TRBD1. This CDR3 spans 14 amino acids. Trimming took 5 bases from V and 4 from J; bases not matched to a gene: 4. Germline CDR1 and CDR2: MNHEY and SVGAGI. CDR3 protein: CASSLGTVTGELFF. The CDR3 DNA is TGTGCCAGCAGTCTAGGGACAGTCACCGGGGAGCTGTTTTTT.

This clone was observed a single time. This chain's CDR3 is CASRERGNQPQHF. The CDR3 DNA is TGTGCCAGCCGAGAGCGGGGCAATCAGCCCCAGCATTTT. The chain uses TRBV28 and TRBJ1-5; D is unresolved. This CDR3 comprises 13 residues. CDR1 is MDHEN, CDR2 SYDVKM, per germline. V lost 8 bases and J lost 2, with 10 bases in between.

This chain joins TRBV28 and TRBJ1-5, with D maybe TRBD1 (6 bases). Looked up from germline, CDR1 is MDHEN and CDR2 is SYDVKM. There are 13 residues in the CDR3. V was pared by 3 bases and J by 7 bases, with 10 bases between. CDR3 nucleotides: TGTGCCAGCAGTTTTGGGACACAGCAGCCCCAGCATTTT. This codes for CASSFGTQQPQHF.

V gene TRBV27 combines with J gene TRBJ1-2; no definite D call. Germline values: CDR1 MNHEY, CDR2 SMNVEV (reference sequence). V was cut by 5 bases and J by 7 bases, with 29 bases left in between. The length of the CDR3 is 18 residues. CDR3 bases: TGTGCCAGCAGTCGAACCAACGCGGGGAGGGTCGCTTTTACTGGCTACACCTTC. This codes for CASSRTNAGRVAFTGYTF.

CDR3 coding DNA: TGTGCCAGCAGACCTTCCGGGAGGAACCCCAATGAGCAGTTCTTC. Protein: CASRPSGRNPNEQFF. The chain uses TRBV5-6 and TRBJ2-1; 7 bases align to TRBD2. The CDR3 is made up of 15 amino acids. Germline CDR1 is SGHDT and CDR2 is YYEEEE. Losses at the gene ends were 5 bases for V and 6 bases for J; bases not matched to a gene: 11.

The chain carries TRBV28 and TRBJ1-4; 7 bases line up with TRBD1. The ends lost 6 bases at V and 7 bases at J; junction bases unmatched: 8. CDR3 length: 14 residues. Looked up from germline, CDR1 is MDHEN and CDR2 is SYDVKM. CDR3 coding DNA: TGTGCCAGCAGCCCCCCGGGACAGCCTGAAAAACTGTTTTTT. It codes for CASSPPGQPEKLFF.

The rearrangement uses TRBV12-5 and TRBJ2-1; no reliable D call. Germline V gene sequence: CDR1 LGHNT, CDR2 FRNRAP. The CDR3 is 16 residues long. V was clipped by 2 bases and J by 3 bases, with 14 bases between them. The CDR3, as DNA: TGTGCTAGTGGTTTGACGGGTCCGACATACTACAATGAGCAGTTCTTC. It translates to CASGLTGPTYYNEQFF.

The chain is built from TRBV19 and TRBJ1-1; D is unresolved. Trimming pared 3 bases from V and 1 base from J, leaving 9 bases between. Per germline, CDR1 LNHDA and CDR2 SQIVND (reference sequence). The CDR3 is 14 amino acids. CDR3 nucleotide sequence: TGTGCCAGTAGTATGTCCGGGCAGAACACTGAAGCTTTCTTT. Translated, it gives CASSMSGQNTEAFF.

The CDR3 bases are TGCGCCAGCAGCTCTGGGCCCTTAGTTCGATCCTACGAGCAGTACTTC. Amino acids: CASSSGPLVRSYEQYF. The rearrangement uses TRBV5-1 and TRBJ2-7; D call uncertain. This CDR3 has 16 amino acids. V was pared by 3 bases and J by 1 base, with 17 bases between. CDR1 and CDR2 from the germline V gene are SGHRS and YFSETQ.